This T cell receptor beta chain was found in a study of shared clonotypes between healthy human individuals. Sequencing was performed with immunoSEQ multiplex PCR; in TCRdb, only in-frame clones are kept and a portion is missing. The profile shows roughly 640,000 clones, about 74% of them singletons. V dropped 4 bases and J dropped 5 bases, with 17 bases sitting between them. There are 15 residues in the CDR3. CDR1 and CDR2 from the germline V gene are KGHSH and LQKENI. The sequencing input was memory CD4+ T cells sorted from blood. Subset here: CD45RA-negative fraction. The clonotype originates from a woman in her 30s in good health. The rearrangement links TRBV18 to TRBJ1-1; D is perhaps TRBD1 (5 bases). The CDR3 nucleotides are TGTGCCAGCTCACGCGCTCAGCGGGAGGGGACTGAAGCTTTCTTT. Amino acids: CASSRAQREGTEAFF. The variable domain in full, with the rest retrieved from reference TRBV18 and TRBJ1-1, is NAGVMQNPRHLVRRRGQEARLRCSPMKGHSHVYWYRQLPEEGLKFMVYLQKENIIDESGMPKERFSAEFPKEGPSILRIQQVVRGDSAAYFCASSRAQREGTEAFFGQGTRLTVV.